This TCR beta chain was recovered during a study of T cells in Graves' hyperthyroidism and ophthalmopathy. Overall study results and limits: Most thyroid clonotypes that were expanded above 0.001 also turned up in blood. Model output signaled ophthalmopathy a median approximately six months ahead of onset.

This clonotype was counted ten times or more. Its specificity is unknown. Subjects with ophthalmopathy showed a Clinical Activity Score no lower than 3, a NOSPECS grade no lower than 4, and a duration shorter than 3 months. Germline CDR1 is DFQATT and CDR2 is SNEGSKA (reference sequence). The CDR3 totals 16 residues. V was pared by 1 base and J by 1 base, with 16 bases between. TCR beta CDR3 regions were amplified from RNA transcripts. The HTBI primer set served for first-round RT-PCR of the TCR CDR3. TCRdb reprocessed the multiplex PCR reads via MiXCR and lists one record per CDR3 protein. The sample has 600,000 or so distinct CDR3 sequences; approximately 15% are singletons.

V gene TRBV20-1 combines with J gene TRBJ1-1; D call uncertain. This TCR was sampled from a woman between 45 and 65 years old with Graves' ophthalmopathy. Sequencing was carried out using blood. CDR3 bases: TGCAGTGCTAGAGTGACGGGGAACAGTTGGAACACTGAAGCTTTCTTT. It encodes CSARVTGNSWNTEAFF.